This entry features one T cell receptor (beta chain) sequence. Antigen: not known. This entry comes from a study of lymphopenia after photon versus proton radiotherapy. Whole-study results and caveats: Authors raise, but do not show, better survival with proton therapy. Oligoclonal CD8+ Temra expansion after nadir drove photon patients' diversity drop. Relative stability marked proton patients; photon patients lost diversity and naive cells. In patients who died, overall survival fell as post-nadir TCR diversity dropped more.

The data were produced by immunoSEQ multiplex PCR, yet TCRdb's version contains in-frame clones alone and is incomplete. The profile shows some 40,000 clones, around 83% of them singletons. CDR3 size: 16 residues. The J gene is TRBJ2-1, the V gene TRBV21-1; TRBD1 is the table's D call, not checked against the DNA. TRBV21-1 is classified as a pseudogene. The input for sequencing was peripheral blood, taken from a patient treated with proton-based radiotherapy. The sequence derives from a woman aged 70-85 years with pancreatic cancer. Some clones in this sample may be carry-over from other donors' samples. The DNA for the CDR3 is TGTGCCAGCAGTTCCCCGGGACAGGGGTTTTCCAATGAGCAGTTCTTC. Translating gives CASSSPGQGFSNEQFF.